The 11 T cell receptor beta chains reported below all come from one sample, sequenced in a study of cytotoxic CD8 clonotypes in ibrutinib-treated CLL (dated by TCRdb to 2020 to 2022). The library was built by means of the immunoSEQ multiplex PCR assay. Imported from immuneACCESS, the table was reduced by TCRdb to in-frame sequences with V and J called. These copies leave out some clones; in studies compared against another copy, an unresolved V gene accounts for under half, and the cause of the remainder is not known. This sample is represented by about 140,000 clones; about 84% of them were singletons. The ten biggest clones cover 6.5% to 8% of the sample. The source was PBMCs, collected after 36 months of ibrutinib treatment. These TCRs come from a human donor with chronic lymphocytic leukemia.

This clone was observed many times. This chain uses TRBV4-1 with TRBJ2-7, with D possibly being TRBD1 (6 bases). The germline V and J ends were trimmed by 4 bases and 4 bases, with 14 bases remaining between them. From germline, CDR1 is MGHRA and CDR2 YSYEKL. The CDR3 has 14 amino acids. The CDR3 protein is CASSPTNQGYEQYF. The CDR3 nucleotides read TGCGCCAGCAGCCCCACCAACCAGGGGTACGAGCAGTACTTC.

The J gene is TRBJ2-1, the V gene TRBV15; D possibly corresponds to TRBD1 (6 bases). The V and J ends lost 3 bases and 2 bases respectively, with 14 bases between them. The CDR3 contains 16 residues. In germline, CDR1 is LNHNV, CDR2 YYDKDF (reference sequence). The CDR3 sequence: CATSSLSWGPYNEQFF. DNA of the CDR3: TGTGCCACCAGCAGCCTTTCTTGGGGGCCCTACAATGAGCAGTTCTTC.

The CDR3 region has the DNA TGTGCCAGCAGTTACTATCGGTCGCAAGGCAATGAGCAGTTCTTC. This encodes CASSYYRSQGNEQFF. The chain joins TRBV6-5 to TRBJ2-1; D is uncertain. V gave up 1 base and J gave up 6 bases, with 13 bases separating them. CDR3 length: 15 residues. Germline V gene lookup returns CDR1 MNHEY and CDR2 SVGAGI.

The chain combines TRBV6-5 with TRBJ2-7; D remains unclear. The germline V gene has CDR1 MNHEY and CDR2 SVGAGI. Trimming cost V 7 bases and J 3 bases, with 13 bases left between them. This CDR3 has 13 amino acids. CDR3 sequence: CASTSTPNYEQYF. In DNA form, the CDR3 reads TGTGCCAGCACCTCGACTCCAAACTACGAGCAGTACTTC.

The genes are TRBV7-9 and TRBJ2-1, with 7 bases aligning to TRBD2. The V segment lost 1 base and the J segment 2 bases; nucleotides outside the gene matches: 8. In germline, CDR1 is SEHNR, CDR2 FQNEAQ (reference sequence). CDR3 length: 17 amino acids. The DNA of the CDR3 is TGTGCCAGCAGCTTAGGTATCCTAGCGGCAACCTACAATGAGCAGTTCTTC. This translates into CASSLGILAATYNEQFF. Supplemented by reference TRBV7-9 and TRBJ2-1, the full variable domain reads DTGVSQNPRHKITKRGQNVTFRCDPISEHNRLYWYRQTLGQGPEFLTYFQNEAQLEKSRLLSDRFSAERPKGSFSTLEIQRTEQGDSAMYLCASSLGILAATYNEQFFGPGTRLTVL.

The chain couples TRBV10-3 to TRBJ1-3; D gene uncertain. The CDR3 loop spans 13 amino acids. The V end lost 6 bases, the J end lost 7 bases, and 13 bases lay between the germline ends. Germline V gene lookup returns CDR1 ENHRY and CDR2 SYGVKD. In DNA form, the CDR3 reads TGTGCCATCAGGGAGCTTTCTCGGAACACCATATATTTT. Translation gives CAIRELSRNTIYF.

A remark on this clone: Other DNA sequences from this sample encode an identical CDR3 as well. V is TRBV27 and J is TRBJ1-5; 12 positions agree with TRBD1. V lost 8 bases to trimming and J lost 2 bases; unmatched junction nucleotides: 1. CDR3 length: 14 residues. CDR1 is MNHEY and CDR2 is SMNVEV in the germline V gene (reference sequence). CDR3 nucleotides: TGTGCCAGCGGGACAGGGGGCCGCAATCAGCCCCAGCATTTT. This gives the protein CASGTGGRNQPQHF.

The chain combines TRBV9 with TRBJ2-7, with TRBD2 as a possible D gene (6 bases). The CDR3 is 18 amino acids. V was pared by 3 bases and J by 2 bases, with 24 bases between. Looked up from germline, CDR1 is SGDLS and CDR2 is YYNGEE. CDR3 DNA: TGTGCCAGCAGCGCGCAACTAGGAGGAGCGGGCATCACCTACGAGCAGTACTTC. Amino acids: CASSAQLGGAGITYEQYF.

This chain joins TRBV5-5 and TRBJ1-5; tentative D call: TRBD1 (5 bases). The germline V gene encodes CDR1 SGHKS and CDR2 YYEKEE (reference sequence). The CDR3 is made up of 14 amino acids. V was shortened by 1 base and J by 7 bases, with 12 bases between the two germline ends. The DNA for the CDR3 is TGTGCCAGCAGCTTGTGGGGGATGGGGCAGCCCCAGCATTTT. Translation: CASSLWGMGQPQHF.

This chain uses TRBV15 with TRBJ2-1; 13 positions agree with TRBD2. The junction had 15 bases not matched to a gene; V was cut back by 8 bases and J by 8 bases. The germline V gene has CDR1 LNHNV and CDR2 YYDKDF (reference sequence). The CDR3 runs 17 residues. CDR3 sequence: CATSDGLLAGGGHEQFF. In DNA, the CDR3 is TGTGCCACCTCCGACGGATTACTAGCGGGAGGGGGTCATGAGCAGTTCTTC.

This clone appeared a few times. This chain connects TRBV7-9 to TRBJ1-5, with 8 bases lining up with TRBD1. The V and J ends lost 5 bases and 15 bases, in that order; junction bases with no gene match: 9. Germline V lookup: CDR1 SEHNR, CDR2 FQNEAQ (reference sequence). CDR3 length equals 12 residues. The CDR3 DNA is TGTGCCAGCAGCATTTCAGGGGGCCCTCTGCATTTT. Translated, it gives CASSISGGPLHF.